This TCR beta chain was captured by sequencing in a study of spatial heterogeneity in lung cancer. Germline V gene sequence: CDR1 MNHEY, CDR2 SMNVEV (reference sequence). There are 13 residues in the CDR3. Trimming removed 6 bases at V and 8 bases at J, with 11 bases between. The study, taken as a whole, reports: Tumoral mutation counts were tracked by counts of expanded intratumoral alpha and beta TCRs.

This clonotype was seen many times. The antigen is unknown. The sample's time point: sample taken at primary tumor resection. A unique molecular identifier was attached to every TCR cDNA molecule. TCRdb itself ran the 5' RACE reads through MiXCR, one entry per CDR3 protein. The sample contains some 8,200 distinct CDR3 sequences, 7% of which appear only once. The rearrangement uses TRBV27 and TRBJ1-6; D not resolved. Sequencing was performed on lung tumor tissue, taken at surgery. The receptor was isolated from a male donor with early-stage non-small cell lung cancer. The CDR3: CASRGPGDSPLHF. The CDR3 bases are TGTGCCAGCAGAGGGCCCGGGGATTCACCCCTCCACTTT.